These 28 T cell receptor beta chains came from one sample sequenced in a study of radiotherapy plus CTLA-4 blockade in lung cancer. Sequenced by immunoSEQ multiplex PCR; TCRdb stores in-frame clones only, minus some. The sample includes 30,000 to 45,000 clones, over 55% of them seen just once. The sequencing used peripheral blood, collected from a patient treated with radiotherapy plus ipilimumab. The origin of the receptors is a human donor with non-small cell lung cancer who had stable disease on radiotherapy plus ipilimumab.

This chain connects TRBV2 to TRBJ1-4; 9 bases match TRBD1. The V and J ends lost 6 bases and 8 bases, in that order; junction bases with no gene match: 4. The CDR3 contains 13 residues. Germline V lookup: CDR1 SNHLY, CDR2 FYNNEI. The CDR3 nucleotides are TGTGCCAGCAGGGGACAGGGCTTGGAAAAACTGTTTTTT. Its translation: CASRGQGLEKLFF. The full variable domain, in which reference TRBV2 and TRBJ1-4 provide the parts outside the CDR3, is EPEVTQTPSHQVTQMGQEVILRCVPISNHLYFYWYRQILGQKVEFLVSFYNNEISEKSEIFDDQFSVERPDGSNFTLKIRSTKLEDSAMYFCASRGQGLEKLFFGSGTQLSVL.

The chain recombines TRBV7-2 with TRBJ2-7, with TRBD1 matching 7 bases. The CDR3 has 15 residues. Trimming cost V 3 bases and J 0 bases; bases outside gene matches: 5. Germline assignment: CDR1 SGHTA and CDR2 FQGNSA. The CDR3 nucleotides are TGTGCCAGCAGCTTTGGGACAGATAGCTCCTACGAGCAGTACTTC. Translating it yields CASSFGTDSSYEQYF.

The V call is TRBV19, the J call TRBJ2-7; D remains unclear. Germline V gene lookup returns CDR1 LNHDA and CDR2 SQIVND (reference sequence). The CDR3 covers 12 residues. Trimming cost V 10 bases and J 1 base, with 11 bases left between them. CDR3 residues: CATASASYEQYF. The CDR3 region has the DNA TGTGCCACCGCAAGCGCTTCCTACGAGCAGTACTTC.

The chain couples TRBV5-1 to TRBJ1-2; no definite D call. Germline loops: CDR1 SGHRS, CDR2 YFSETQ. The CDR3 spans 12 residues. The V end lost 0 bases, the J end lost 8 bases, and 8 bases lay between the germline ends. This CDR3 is CASSLGQWGYTF. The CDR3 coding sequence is TGCGCCAGCAGCTTGGGTCAGTGGGGCTACACCTTC.

CDR3 DNA sequence: TGTGCCAGCAGCCCTTATGGCTACACCTTC. Translating gives CASSPYGYTF. The chain uses TRBV7-2 and TRBJ1-2, with D hard to call. The germline V gene has CDR1 SGHTA and CDR2 FQGNSA. V was trimmed by 5 bases and J by 5 bases, leaving 3 bases between them. The CDR3 spans 10 residues.

The CDR3 bases are TGCGCCAGCAGCACCACTCTAGCGGGGGGAGAGACCCAGTACTTC. It translates to CASSTTLAGGETQYF. V gene TRBV5-1 combines with J gene TRBJ2-5, with 11 bases that match TRBD2. J was trimmed by 4 bases and V by 4 bases; bases with no gene match: 6. This CDR3 has 15 residues. Germline V gives CDR1 SGHRS, CDR2 YFSETQ.

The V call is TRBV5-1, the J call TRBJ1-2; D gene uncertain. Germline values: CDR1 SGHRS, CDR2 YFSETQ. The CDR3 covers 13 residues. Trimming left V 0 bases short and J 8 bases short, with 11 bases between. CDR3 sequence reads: CASSLDGRMGYTF. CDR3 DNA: TGCGCCAGCAGCTTGGATGGGAGAATGGGCTACACCTTC.

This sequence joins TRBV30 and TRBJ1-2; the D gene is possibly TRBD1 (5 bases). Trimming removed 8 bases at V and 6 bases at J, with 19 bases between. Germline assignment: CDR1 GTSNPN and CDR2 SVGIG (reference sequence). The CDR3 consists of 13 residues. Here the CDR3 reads CAAGVRGKDGYTF. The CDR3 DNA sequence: TGTGCCGCCGGAGTTCGGGGGAAGGATGGCTACACCTTC.

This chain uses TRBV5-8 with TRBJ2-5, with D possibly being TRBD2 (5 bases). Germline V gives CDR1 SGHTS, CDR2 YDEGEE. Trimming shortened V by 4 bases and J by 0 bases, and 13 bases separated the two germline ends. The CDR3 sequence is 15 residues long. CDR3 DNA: TGTGCCAGCAGCCCGGTTGTGAGGGACCAAGAGACCCAGTACTTC. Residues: CASSPVVRDQETQYF.

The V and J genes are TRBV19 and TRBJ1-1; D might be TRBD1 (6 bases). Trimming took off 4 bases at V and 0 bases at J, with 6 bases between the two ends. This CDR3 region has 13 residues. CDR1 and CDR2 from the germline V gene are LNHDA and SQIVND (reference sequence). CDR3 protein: CASSRGLNTEAFF. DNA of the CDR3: TGTGCCAGTAGTAGGGGGCTGAACACTGAAGCTTTCTTT. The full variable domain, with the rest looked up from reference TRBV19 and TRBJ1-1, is DGGITQSPKYLFRKEGQNVTLSCEQNLNHDAMYWYRQDPGQGLRLIYYSQIVNDFQKGDIAEGYSVSREKKESFPLTVTSAQKNPTAFYLCASSRGLNTEAFFGQGTRLTVV.

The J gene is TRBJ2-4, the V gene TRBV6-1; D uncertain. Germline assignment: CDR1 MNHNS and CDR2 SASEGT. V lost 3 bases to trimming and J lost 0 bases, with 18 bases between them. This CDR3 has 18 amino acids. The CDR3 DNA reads TGTGCCAGCAGTGACCTCTTTCTCAGGCCATTAGCCAAAAACATTCAGTACTTC. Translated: CASSDLFLRPLAKNIQYF.

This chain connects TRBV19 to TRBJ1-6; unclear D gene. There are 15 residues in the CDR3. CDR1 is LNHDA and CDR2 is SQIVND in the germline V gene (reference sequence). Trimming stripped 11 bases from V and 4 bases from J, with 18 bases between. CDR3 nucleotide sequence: TGTGCCGCAAAGGCCGGACGGGATTATAATTCACCCCTCCACTTT. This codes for CAAKAGRDYNSPLHF. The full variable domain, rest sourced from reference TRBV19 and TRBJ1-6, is DGGITQSPKYLFRKEGQNVTLSCEQNLNHDAMYWYRQDPGQGLRLIYYSQIVNDFQKGDIAEGYSVSREKKESFPLTVTSAQKNPTAFYLCAAKAGRDYNSPLHFGNGTRLTVT.

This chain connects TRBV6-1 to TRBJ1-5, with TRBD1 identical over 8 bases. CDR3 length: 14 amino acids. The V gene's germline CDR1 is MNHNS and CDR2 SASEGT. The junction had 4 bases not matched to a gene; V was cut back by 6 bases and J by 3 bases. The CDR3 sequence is CASRLQGANQPQHF. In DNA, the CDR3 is TGTGCCAGCAGGCTCCAGGGGGCCAATCAGCCCCAGCATTTT.

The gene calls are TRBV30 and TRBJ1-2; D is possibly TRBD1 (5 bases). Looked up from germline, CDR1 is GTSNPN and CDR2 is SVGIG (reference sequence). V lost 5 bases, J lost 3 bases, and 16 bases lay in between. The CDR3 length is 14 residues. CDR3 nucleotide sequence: TGTGCCTGGCACGGACATCATAGGGACTATGGCTACACCTTC. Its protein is CAWHGHHRDYGYTF.

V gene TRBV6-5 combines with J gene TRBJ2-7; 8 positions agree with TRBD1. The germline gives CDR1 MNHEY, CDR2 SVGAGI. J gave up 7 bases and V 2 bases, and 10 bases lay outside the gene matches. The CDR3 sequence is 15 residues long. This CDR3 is CASSYTGQAPLEQYF. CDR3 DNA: TGTGCCAGCAGTTACACGGGACAGGCCCCTTTGGAGCAGTACTTC.

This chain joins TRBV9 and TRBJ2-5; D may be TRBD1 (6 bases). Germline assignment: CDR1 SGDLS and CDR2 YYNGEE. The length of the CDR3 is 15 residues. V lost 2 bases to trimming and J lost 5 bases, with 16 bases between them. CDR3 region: CASSVDRRLGETQYF. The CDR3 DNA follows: TGTGCCAGCAGCGTTGACAGGAGGCTCGGGGAGACCCAGTACTTC.

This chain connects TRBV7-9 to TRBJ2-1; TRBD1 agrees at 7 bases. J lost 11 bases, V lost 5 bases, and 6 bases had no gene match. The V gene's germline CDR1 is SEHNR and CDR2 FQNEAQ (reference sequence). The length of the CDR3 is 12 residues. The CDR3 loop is CASSPWDSKQFF. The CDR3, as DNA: TGTGCCAGCAGCCCCTGGGACAGTAAGCAGTTCTTC.

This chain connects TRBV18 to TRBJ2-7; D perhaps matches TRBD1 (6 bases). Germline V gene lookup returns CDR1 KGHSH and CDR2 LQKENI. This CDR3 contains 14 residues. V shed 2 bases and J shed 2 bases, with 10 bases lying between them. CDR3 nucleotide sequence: TGTGCCAGCTCACCAGTCCGGGACACCTACGAGCAGTACTTC. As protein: CASSPVRDTYEQYF.

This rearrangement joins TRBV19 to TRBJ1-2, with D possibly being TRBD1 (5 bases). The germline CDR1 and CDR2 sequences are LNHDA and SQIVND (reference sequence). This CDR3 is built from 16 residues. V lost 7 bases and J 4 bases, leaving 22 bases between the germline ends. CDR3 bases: TGTGCCAGTACTGTGTCAGGCGGGGCAACGGTCTATGGCTACACCTTC. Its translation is CASTVSGGATVYGYTF.

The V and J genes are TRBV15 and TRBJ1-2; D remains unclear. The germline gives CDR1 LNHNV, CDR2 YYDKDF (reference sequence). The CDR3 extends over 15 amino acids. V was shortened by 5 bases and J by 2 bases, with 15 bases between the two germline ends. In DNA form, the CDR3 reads TGTGCCACCAGCCCCCCAGACTCCTTCAACTATGGCTACACCTTC. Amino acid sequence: CATSPPDSFNYGYTF.

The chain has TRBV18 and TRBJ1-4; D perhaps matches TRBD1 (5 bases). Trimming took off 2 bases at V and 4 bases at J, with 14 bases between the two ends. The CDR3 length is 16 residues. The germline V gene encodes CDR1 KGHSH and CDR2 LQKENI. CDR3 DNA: TGTGCCAGCTCACCATCTATCCCCCAGGGTAATGAAAAACTGTTTTTT. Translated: CASSPSIPQGNEKLFF.

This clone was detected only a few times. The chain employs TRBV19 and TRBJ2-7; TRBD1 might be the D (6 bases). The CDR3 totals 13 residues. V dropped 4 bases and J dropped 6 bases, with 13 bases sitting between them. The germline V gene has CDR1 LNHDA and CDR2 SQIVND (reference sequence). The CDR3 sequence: CASSRQGHGEQYF. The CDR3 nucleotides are TGTGCCAGTAGTAGGCAGGGGCATGGCGAGCAGTACTTC.

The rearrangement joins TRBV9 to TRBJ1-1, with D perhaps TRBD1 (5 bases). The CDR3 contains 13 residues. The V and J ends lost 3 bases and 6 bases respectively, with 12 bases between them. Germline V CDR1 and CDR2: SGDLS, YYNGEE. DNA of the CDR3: TGTGCCAGCAGCGGGGGCCCTGCCTCTGAAGCTTTCTTT. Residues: CASSGGPASEAFF.

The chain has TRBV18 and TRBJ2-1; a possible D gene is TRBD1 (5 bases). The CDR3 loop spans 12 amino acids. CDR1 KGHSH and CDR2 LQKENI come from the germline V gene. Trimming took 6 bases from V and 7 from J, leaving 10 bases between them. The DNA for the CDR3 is TGTGCCAGCTCTCCCTCAGGGAATGAGCAGTTCTTC. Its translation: CASSPSGNEQFF.

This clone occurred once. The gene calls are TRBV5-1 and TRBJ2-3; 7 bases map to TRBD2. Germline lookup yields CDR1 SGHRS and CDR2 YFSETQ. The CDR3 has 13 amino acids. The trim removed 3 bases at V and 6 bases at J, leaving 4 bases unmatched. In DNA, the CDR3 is TGCGCCAGCAGCTGGGAGGGGACGGATACGCAGTATTTT. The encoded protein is CASSWEGTDTQYF.

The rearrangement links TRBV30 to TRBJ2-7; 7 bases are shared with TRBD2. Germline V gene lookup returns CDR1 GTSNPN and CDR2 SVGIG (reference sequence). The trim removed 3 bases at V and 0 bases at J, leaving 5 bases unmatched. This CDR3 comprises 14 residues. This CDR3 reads CAWRGRTSSYEQYF. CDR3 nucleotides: TGTGCCTGGAGGGGACGGACTAGCTCCTACGAGCAGTACTTC.

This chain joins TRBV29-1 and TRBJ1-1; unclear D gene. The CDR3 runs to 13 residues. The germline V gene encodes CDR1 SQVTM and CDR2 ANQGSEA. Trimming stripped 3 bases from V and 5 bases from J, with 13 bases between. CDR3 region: CSVDRRGGTEAFF. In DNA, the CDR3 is TGCAGCGTTGACCGGCGGGGTGGGACTGAAGCTTTCTTT.

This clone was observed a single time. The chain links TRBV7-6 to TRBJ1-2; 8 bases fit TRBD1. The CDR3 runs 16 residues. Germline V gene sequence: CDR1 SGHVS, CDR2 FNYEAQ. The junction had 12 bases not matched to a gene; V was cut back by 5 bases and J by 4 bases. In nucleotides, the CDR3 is TGTGCCAGCAGCCCAGGACAGGGCCGATACTGCTATGGCTACACCTTC. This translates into CASSPGQGRYCYGYTF.